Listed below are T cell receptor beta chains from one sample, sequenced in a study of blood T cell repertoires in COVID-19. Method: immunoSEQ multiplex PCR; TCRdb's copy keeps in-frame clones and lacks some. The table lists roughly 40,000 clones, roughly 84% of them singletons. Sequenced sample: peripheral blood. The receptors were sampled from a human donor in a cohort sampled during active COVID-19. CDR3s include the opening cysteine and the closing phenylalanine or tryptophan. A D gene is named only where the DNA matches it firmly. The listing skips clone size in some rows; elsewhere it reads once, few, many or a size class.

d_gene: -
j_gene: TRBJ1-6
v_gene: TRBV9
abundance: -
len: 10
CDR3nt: TGTGCCAGAGGTGAGGGACCCCTCCACTTT
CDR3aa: CARGEGPLHF

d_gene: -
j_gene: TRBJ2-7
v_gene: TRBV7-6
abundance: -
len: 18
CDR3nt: TGTGCCAGCAGCTTGGGAATAAGGGCGGACAGGGAGGGCTACGAGCAGTACTTC
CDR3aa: CASSLGIRADREGYEQYF

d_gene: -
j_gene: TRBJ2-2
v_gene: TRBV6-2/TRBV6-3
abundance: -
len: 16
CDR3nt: TGTGCCAGCAGTTACCCTCCGGGAGCGAACACCGGGGAGCTGTTTTTT
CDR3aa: CASSYPPGANTGELFF

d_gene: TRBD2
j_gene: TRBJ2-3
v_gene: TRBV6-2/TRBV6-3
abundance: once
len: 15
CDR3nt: TGTGCCAGCAGTTTACTAGCGGGGGTCGTAGATACGCAGTATTTT
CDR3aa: CASSLLAGVVDTQYF

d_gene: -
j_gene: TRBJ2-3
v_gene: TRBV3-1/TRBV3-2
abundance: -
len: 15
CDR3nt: TGTGCCAGCAGCCCCCCAATCGGGGGGCCTGGTACGCAGTATTTT
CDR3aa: CASSPPIGGPGTQYF

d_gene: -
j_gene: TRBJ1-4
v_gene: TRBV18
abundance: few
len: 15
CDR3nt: TGTGCCAGCTCACCACCGGGGAGGGGGAATGAAAAACTGTTTTTT
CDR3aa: CASSPPGRGNEKLFF

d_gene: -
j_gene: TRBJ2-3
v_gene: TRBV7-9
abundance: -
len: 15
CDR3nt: TGTGCCAGCAGCTTACCGGGACAAGCAGCACGGACGCAGTATTTT
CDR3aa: CASSLPGQAARTQYF

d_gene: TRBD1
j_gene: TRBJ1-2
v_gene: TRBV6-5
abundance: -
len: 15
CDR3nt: TGTGCCAGCAGGAGACAGGGGGCAGGCGGCTATGGCTACACCTTC
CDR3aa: CASRRQGAGGYGYTF

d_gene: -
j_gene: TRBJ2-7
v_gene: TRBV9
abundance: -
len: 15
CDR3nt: TGTGCCAGCAGCGTAGGGATGACTAGGTCCTACGAGCAGTACTTC
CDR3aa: CASSVGMTRSYEQYF

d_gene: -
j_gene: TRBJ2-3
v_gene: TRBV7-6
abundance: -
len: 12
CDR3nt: TGTGCCAGCAGCCCAGGGGACCCTACGCAGTATTTT
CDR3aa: CASSPGDPTQYF

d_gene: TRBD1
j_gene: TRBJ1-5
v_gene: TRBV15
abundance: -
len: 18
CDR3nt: TGTGCCACCAGCTCTCCGGGACAGGACTATACGGCGGATCAGCCCCAGCATTTT
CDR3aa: CATSSPGQDYTADQPQHF

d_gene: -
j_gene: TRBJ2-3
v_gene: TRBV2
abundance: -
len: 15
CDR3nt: TGTGCCAGCAGTGGTCTCGACAGGGAGGCAGATACGCAGTATTTT
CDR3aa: CASSGLDREADTQYF

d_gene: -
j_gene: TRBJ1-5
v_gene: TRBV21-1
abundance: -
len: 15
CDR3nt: TGTGCCAGCAGCAAAGCCCAACGGGAGCATCAGCCCCAGCATTTT
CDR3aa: CASSKAQREHQPQHF

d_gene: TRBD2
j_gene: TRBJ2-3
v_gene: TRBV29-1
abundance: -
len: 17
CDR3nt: TGCAGCGTTGACGGGCCGGGGGGTCCCCAAAGGTGGGATACGCAGTATTTT
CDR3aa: CSVDGPGGPQRWDTQYF

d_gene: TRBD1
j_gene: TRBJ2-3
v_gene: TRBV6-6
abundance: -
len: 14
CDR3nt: TGTGCCAGCAGTGACAGGGGACGGTTAGATACGCAGTATTTT
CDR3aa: CASSDRGRLDTQYF

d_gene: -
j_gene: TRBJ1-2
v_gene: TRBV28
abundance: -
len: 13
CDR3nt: TGTGCCAGCAGCTGGGGACAAGAGTTTGGCTACACCTTC
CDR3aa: CASSWGQEFGYTF

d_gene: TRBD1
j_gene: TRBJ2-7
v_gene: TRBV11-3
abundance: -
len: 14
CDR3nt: TGTGCCAGCAGCCCCACGGGACAGTACTACGAGCAGTACTTC
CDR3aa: CASSPTGQYYEQYF

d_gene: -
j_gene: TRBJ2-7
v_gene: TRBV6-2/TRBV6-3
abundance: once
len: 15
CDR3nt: TGTGCCAGCAGTTACTCTGGGAGCCCCCGAAACGAGCAGTACTTC
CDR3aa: CASSYSGSPRNEQYF

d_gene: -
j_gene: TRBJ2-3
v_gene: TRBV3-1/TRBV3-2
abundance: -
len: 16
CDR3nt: TGTGCCAGCAGCCAATTCCCCCCGGGGGTGTCAGATACGCAGTATTTT
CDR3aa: CASSQFPPGVSDTQYF

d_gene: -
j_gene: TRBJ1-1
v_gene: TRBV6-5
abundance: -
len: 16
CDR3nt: TGTGCCAGCAGTTACTCGGTCCTCGGGTCGGGCACTGAAGCTTTCTTT
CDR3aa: CASSYSVLGSGTEAFF

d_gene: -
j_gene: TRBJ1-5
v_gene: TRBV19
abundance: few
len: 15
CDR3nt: TGTGCCAGTAGCGGGACCGGAGGGGGCAATCAGCCCCAGCATTTT
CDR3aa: CASSGTGGGNQPQHF

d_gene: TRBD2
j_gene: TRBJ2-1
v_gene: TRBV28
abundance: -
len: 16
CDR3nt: TGTGCCAGCAGGCGGGGTCGACTAGCGGGTAACAATGAGCAGTTCTTC
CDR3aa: CASRRGRLAGNNEQFF

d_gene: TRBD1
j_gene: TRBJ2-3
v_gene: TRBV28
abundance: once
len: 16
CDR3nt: TGTGCCAGCAGCCGGCCGGGACAGGGGGCGCTGAATACGCAGTATTTT
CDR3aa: CASSRPGQGALNTQYF

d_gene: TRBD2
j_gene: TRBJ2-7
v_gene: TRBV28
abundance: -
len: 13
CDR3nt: TGTGCCAGCAGTTTATCGGGGGGTGGCGAGCAGTACTTC
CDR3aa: CASSLSGGGEQYF

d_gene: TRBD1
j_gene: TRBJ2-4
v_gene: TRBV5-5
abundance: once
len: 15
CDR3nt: TGTGCCAGCAGCTTACGATGGGACAGGGGAAACATTCAGTACTTC
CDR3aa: CASSLRWDRGNIQYF

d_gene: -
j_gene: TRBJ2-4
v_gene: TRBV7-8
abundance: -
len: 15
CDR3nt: TGTGCCAGCAGCTTAGATAACAGAGCCAAAAACATTCAGTACTTC
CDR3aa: CASSLDNRAKNIQYF

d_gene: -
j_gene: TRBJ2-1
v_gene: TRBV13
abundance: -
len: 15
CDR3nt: TGTGCCAGCAGCTCCCGACATATCTCCTACAATGAGCAGTTCTTC
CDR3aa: CASSSRHISYNEQFF

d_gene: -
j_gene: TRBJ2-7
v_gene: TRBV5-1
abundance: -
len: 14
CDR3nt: TGCGCCAGCAGCCCGGGACATCTCTCCTACGAGCAGTACTTC
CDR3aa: CASSPGHLSYEQYF

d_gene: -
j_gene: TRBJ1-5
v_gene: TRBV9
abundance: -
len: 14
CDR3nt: TGTGCCAGCAGCGTACAGAGACAGGAGCAGCCCCAGCATTTT
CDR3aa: CASSVQRQEQPQHF

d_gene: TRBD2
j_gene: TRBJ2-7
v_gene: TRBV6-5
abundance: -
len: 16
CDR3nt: TGTGCCAGCAGTTACGACAGCGGGGGGGGCGCCTACGAGCAGTACTTC
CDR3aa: CASSYDSGGGAYEQYF

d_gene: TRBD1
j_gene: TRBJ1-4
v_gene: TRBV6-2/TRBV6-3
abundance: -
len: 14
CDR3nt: TGTGCCAGCAGTTCGCCAGGGGGTAATGAAAAACTGTTTTTT
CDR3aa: CASSSPGGNEKLFF

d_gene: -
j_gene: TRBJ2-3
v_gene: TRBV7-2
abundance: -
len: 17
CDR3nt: TGTGCCAGCAGCTTAGGGGCCGGGACATCCTTCACAGATACGCAGTATTTT
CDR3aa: CASSLGAGTSFTDTQYF

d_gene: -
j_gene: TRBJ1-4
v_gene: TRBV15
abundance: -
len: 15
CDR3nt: TGTGCCACCAGCAGACCTCAAGGAGGCCGTGAAAAACTGTTTTTT
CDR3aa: CATSRPQGGREKLFF

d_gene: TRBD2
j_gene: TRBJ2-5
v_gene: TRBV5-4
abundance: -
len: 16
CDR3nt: TGTGCCAGCAGCCGACTAGCGGGGGGCGGGGCGGAGACCCAGTACTTC
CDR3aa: CASSRLAGGGAETQYF

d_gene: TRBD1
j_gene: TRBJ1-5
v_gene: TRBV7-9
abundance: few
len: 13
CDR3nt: TGTGCCAGCAGCTCACAGGGGAATCAGCCCCAGCATTTT
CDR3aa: CASSSQGNQPQHF

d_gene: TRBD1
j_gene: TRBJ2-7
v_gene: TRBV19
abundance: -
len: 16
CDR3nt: TGTGCCAGTTCAGGACAGGGGGCAACTTTTACCTACGAGCAGTACTTC
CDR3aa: CASSGQGATFTYEQYF

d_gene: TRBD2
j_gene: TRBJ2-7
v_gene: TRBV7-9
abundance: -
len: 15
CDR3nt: TGTGCCAGCAGCCCTGGAACAGCGGGGCCCTCCGAGCAGTACTTC
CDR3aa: CASSPGTAGPSEQYF

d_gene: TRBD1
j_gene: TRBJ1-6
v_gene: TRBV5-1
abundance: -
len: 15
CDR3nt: TGCGCCAGCAGCGGGGTAGGACAGGGGAATTCACCCCTCCACTTT
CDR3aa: CASSGVGQGNSPLHF

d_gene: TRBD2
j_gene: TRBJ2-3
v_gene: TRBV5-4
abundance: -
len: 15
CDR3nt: TGTGCCAGCAGCTTGGGGGGGGGATTCACAGATACGCAGTATTTT
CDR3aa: CASSLGGGFTDTQYF

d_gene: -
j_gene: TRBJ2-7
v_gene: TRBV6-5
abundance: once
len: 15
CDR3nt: TGTGCCAGCGGGGACGGGGGGCTAAGCTCCTACGAGCAGTACTTC
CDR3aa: CASGDGGLSSYEQYF

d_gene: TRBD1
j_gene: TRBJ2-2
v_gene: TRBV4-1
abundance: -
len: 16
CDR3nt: TGCGCCAGCAGCCGCCCTGGGGACAGGGGGGCCGGGGAGCTGTTTTTT
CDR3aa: CASSRPGDRGAGELFF

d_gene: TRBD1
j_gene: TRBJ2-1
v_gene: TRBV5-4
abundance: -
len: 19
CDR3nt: TGTGCCAGCAGCTTGGCCCCGACAGGGGGCTTATCTAAATATAATGAGCAGTTCTTC
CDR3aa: CASSLAPTGGLSKYNEQFF

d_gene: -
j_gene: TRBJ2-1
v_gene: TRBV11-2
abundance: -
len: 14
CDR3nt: TGTGCCAGCAGTTTCGCCGGCTCCTACAATGAGCAGTTCTTC
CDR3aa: CASSFAGSYNEQFF

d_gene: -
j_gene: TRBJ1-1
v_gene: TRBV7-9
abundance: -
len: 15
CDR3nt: TGTGCCAGCAGCTTATCACAGGGATGGGACACTGAAGCTTTCTTT
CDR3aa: CASSLSQGWDTEAFF

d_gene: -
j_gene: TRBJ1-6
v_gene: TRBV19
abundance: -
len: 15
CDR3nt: TGTGCCAGTAAATTGAGTAGTATGGATAATTCACCCCTCCACTTT
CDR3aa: CASKLSSMDNSPLHF

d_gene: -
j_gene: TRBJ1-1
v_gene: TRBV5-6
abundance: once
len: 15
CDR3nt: TGTGCCAGCAGCACTCGGAGGCTCATGAACACTGAAGCTTTCTTT
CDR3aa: CASSTRRLMNTEAFF

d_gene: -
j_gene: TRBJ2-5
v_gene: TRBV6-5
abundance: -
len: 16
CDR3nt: TGTGCCAGCAGTTACAGCGGCCTGACAGGAAAAGAGACCCAGTACTTC
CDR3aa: CASSYSGLTGKETQYF

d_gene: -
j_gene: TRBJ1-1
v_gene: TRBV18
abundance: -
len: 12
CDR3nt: TGTGCCAGCTCACCAATAAGCAGGGAAGCTTTCTTT
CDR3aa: CASSPISREAFF